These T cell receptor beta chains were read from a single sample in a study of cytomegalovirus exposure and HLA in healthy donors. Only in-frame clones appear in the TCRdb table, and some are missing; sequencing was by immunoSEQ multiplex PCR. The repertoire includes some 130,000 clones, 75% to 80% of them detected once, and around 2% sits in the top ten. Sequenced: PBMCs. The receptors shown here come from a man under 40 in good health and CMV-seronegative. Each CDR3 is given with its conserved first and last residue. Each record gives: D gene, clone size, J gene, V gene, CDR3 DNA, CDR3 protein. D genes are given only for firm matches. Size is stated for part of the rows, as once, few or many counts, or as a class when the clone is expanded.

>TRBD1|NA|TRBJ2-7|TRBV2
TGTGCCAGCACCCCGGACAGGGTGGGAGGCTACGAGCAGTACTTC
CASTPDRVGGYEQYF
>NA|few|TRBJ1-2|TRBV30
TGTGCCTGGAGTCGACCACAGGGTTTATGGGGCTACACCTTC
CAWSRPQGLWGYTF
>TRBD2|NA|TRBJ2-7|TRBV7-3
TGTGCCAGCAGCTTAAATCTAGCGGGAGACCACGAGCAGTACTTC
CASSLNLAGDHEQYF
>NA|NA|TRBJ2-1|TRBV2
TGTGCCAGCAGTGAGAGGACAGTCTCGCGGTGGAATGAGCAGTTCTTC
CASSERTVSRWNEQFF
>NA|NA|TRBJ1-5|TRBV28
TGTGCCAGCAGTTTGACCAGGGGTGGTCAGCCCCAGCATTTT
CASSLTRGGQPQHF
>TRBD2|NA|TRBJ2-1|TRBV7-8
TGTGCCAGCAGCTTAGGCGGGAGGAATTCCTACAATGAGCAGTTCTTC
CASSLGGRNSYNEQFF
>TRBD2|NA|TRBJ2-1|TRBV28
TGTGCCAGCAGTGAACCGGTGACTAGCGGTGAGCAGTTCTTC
CASSEPVTSGEQFF
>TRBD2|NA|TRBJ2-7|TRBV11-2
TGTGCCAGCAGCTTAATAGCGGGAAGCTACGAGCAGTACTTC
CASSLIAGSYEQYF
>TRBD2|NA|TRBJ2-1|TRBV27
TGTGCCAGCAGTTTTGTAGCGGGGGCCCCTGGGGAGCAGTTCTTC
CASSFVAGAPGEQFF
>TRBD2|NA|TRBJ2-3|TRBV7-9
TGTGCCAGCAGCCAGGGGAATAGCGGGAGGAGTGTGACAGATACGCAGTATTTT
CASSQGNSGRSVTDTQYF
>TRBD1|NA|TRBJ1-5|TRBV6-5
TGTGCCAGCAGTTACTCGGCAGGGGGTCATCAGCCCCAGCATTTT
CASSYSAGGHQPQHF
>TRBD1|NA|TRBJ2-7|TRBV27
TGTGCCAGCAGTCCTTTGCGGACAGGGGGTATCCACGAGCAGTACTTC
CASSPLRTGGIHEQYF
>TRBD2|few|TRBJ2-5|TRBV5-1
TGCGCCAGCAGCTTGGAGGGGCTAGCGGGAGAGACCCAGTACTTC
CASSLEGLAGETQYF
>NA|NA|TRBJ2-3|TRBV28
TGTGCCAGCAGTCTACTTTTCACAGATACGCAGTATTTT
CASSLLFTDTQYF
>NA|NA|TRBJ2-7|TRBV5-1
TGCGCCAGCAGCTTCCCCCAGGGCTACGAGCAGTACTTC
CASSFPQGYEQYF
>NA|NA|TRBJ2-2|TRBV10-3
TGTGCCATCAGTGGGGCAGGGGCCGGGGAGCTGTTTTTT
CAISGAGAGELFF
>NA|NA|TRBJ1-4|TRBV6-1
TGTGCCAGCAGTGAAGCTCCGACAGAAGAAAAACTGTTTTTT
CASSEAPTEEKLFF
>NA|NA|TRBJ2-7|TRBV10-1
TGCGCCAGCAGTCCAGGGGAGACCTACGAGCAGTACTTC
CASSPGETYEQYF
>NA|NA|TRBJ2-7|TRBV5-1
TGCGCCAGCAGCTTGCACTACGAGCAGTACTTC
CASSLHYEQYF
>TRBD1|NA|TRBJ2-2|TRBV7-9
TGTGCCAGCAGCTTATTTTTGGGGGACAGTTTGAACACCGGGGAGCTGTTTTTT
CASSLFLGDSLNTGELFF
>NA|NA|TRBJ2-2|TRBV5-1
TGCGCCAGCAGCTTGTTCGGGGCCGGGGAGCTGTTTTTT
CASSLFGAGELFF
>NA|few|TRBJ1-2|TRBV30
TGTGCCTGGAGCGGGGAAGACAAGTCGCAATCCTACTATGGCTACACCTTC
CAWSGEDKSQSYYGYTF
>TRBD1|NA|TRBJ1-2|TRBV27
TGTGCCAGCAGGAGGACAGGAGGGCCTTCGGCGGGCTACACCTTC
CASRRTGGPSAGYTF
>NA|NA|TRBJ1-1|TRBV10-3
TGTGCCACCGTAAGAGGAACTGAAGCTTTCTTT
CATVRGTEAFF
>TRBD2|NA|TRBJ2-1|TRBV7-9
TGTGCCAGCGACGCCCCATCAGCGGGACCAATCAATGAGCAGTTCTTC
CASDAPSAGPINEQFF
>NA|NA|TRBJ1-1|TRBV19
TGTGCCAGTAGTATAGGGACAGAACTCACTGAAGCTTTCTTT
CASSIGTELTEAFF